This TCR beta chain emerged from a study of T-cell memory formation after mild COVID-19. V shed 7 bases and J 4 bases; nucleotides not matched to a gene: 11. This CDR3 has 18 residues. TCRdb called the 5' RACE reads again in MiXCR, with one record for every CDR3 protein. The table has 150,000 to 200,000 distinct CDR3 sequences, 20% to 25% seen once. The sequencing input was PBMCs or a T cell subset sorted from them (not recorded which). This TCR was recovered from an adult woman who had mild COVID-19 (a few samples of this study predate the infection). Cell type and time point are not known. The chain combines TRBV12-3 or TRBV12-4 with TRBJ2-6; 12 nucleotides line up with TRBD1. In nucleotides, the CDR3 is TGTGCCAGCACCCCACCCCGGGACAGGGGGCGCGGGGCCAACGTCCTGACTTTC. Translation: CASTPPRDRGRGANVLTF.